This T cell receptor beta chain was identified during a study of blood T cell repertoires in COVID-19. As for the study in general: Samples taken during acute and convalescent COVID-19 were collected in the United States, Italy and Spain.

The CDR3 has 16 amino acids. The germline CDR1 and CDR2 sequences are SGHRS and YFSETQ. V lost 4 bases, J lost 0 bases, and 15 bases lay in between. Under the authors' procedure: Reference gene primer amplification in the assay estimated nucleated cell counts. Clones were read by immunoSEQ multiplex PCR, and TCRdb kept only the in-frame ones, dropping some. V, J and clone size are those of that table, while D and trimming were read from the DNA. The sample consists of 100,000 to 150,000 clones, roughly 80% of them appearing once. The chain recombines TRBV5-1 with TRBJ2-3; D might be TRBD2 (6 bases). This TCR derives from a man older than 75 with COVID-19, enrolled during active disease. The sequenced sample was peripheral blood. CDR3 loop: CASSAGTDHSTDTQYF. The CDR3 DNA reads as TGCGCCAGCAGCGCGGGGACCGATCATAGCACAGATACGCAGTATTTT.